A selection of T cell receptor beta chains follows, all from one sample in a study of blood T cell repertoires in COVID-19. Produced via immunoSEQ multiplex PCR; TCRdb's table is partial and in-frame only. The sample lists some 58,000 clones, 70% to 90% occurring once. The sequenced sample consisted of peripheral blood. These receptors were collected from a man in his 60s with COVID-19, enrolled during active disease. Each CDR3 is given with its conserved first and last residue. The D gene is left open where the match is weak. Clone sizes are given selectively: once, few, many, or a class where the clone is expanded.

v_call,d_call,clone_size,j_call,cdr3_aa,cdr3_nt
TRBV9,-,once,TRBJ1-5,CASSPGPFQGQPQHF,TGTGCCAGCAGCCCTGGACCTTTTCAGGGTCAGCCCCAGCATTTT
TRBV3-1/TRBV3-2,-,-,TRBJ2-1,CASSQDFGSSYNEQFF,TGTGCCAGCAGCCAAGATTTCGGGAGCTCCTACAATGAGCAGTTCTTC
TRBV3-1/TRBV3-2,-,-,TRBJ2-2,CASSLRGYTGELFF,TGTGCCAGCAGCCTTAGGGGATACACCGGGGAGCTGTTTTTT
TRBV18,TRBD2,-,TRBJ2-3,CASSPLGTSGRFTDTQYF,TGTGCCAGCTCACCACTTGGGACTAGCGGGAGATTCACAGATACGCAGTATTTT
TRBV5-4,TRBD1,-,TRBJ2-3,CAFYGQGTDTQYF,TGTGCCTTTTATGGACAGGGGACAGATACGCAGTATTTT
TRBV4-1,-,-,TRBJ2-7,CASSQGEAFYEQYF,TGCGCCAGCAGCCAAGGGGAGGCCTTCTACGAGCAGTACTTC
TRBV19,TRBD1,-,TRBJ2-5,CASSTLGTGGETQYF,TGTGCCAGTAGTACACTCGGGACAGGGGGGGAGACCCAGTACTTC
TRBV3-1/TRBV3-2,TRBD1,-,TRBJ1-5,CASSPGQGPWPQHF,TGTGCCAGCAGCCCCGGACAGGGCCCGTGGCCCCAGCATTTT
TRBV6-6,TRBD1,-,TRBJ1-5,CASIQNPGGIDQPQHF,TGTGCCAGCATCCAAAACCCAGGGGGAATCGATCAGCCCCAGCATTTT
TRBV23-1,-,-,TRBJ2-7,CASRHRAGRASHEQYF,TGCGCCAGCAGGCACAGGGCGGGTAGGGCATCCCACGAGCAGTACTTC
TRBV5-1,-,-,TRBJ2-1,CASSLDGTTYNEQFF,TGCGCCAGCAGCTTGGATGGGACAACGTACAATGAGCAGTTCTTC
TRBV11-3,TRBD2,-,TRBJ2-5,CASSNSGRGETQYF,TGTGCCAGCAGCAATAGCGGGAGGGGTGAGACCCAGTACTTC
TRBV27,-,-,TRBJ1-2,CASSPIYPSDYGYTF,TGTGCCAGCAGCCCAATCTACCCCAGCGACTATGGCTACACCTTC
TRBV2,-,few,TRBJ1-1,CASNYAQYTEAFF,TGTGCCAGCAATTACGCCCAGTACACTGAAGCTTTCTTT
TRBV2,TRBD2,once,TRBJ2-1,CASSARGLAGGLPHYNEQFF,TGTGCCAGCAGTGCTCGGGGACTAGCGGGGGGGCTCCCTCACTACAATGAGCAGTTCTTC
TRBV5-5,-,-,TRBJ1-5,CASSPEGNNQPQHF,TGTGCCAGCAGCCCGGAGGGGAACAATCAGCCCCAGCATTTT
TRBV11-3,TRBD1,-,TRBJ1-1,CASSSRQGMNTEAFF,TGTGCCAGCAGCTCGCGACAGGGGATGAACACTGAAGCTTTCTTT
TRBV7-7,-,-,TRBJ1-2,CASSPVGAQGYTF,TGTGCTAGCAGCCCCGTGGGGGCTCAGGGCTACACCTTC
TRBV4-1,TRBD1,-,TRBJ1-2,CASSPTHRGELGYGYTF,TGCGCCAGCAGCCCTACCCACAGGGGTGAATTGGGCTATGGCTACACCTTC
TRBV3-1/TRBV3-2,TRBD1,-,TRBJ2-2,CASSQERGRYTGELFF,TGTGCCAGCAGCCAAGAGAGGGGGCGTTACACCGGGGAGCTGTTTTTT
TRBV6-6,TRBD2,-,TRBJ2-7,CASLSGDLSYEQYF,TGTGCCAGTTTAAGCGGGGACCTATCCTACGAGCAGTACTTC
TRBV7-9,TRBD2,-,TRBJ2-1,CASSLGQAGANEQFF,TGTGCCAGCAGCTTAGGGCAGGCGGGAGCCAATGAGCAGTTCTTC
TRBV27,TRBD1,-,TRBJ1-1,CASGQGLYTEAFF,TGTGCCAGTGGACAGGGGTTGTACACTGAAGCTTTCTTT
TRBV6-5,TRBD1,few,TRBJ2-7,CASSYSTRDRGYEQYF,TGTGCCAGCAGTTACTCGACCAGGGACAGGGGATACGAGCAGTACTTC
TRBV24-1,TRBD1,-,TRBJ2-3,CATSETGVTTDTQYF,TGTGCCACCAGTGAAACAGGGGTTACCACAGATACGCAGTATTTT
TRBV7-2,TRBD2,-,TRBJ2-5,CASGLAGGLETQYF,TGTGCCAGCGGACTAGCGGGAGGGTTAGAGACCCAGTACTTC
TRBV5-1,-,-,TRBJ2-5,CASSSLAGAQETQYF,TGCGCCAGCAGCTCTCTGGCGGGGGCCCAAGAGACCCAGTACTTC
TRBV14,-,-,TRBJ2-7,CASSQDGGADSYEQYF,TGTGCCAGCAGCCAAGATGGGGGGGCGGACAGCTACGAGCAGTACTTC
TRBV5-1,-,-,TRBJ1-3,CASSGSVRDSGNTIYF,TGCGCCAGCAGCGGATCCGTACGGGATTCTGGAAACACCATATATTTT
TRBV7-6,TRBD2,-,TRBJ2-3,CASSRTPPAGVGDTQYF,TGTGCCAGCAGCAGAACCCCTCCGGCGGGAGTGGGAGATACGCAGTATTTT
TRBV7-2,TRBD1,-,TRBJ1-4,CASSLTTGGRKLFF,TGTGCCAGCAGCTTAACGACAGGGGGTCGAAAACTGTTTTTT
TRBV9,-,few,TRBJ2-1,CASSPGDSYNEQFF,TGTGCCAGCAGCCCCGGGGACTCCTACAATGAGCAGTTCTTC
TRBV13,-,many,TRBJ2-2,CASSLGGVANTGELFF,TGTGCCAGCAGCTTAGGAGGGGTCGCGAACACCGGGGAGCTGTTTTTT
TRBV14,-,-,TRBJ2-3,CASSHSSSTDTQYF,TGTGCCAGCAGCCATTCCAGTTCCACAGATACGCAGTATTTT
TRBV6-6,TRBD1,-,TRBJ1-1,CASSSAGTGNTEAFF,TGTGCCAGCAGTTCGGCCGGGACAGGGAACACTGAAGCTTTCTTT
TRBV11-3,TRBD1,-,TRBJ1-2,CASSEPGQAINGYTF,TGTGCCAGCAGCGAACCGGGACAGGCCATAAATGGCTACACCTTC
TRBV6-5,-,-,TRBJ1-2,CASSPGHHYGYTF,TGTGCCAGCAGCCCGGGACACCATTATGGCTACACCTTC
TRBV18,TRBD1,-,TRBJ2-1,CASSADRGGNEQFF,TGTGCCAGCTCAGCCGACAGGGGCGGCAATGAGCAGTTCTTC
TRBV6-1,TRBD2,-,TRBJ2-1,CASSGAGGGYNEQFF,TGTGCCAGCAGTGGAGCGGGAGGAGGTTACAATGAGCAGTTCTTC
TRBV25-1,-,-,TRBJ2-7,CASSERASDSGYEQYF,TGTGCCAGCAGTGAAAGGGCTTCGGACAGCGGCTACGAGCAGTACTTC
TRBV7-8,TRBD2,-,TRBJ2-2,CASSLVGTTTGELFF,TGTGCCAGCAGCTTAGTTGGGACTACCACCGGGGAGCTGTTTTTT
TRBV20-1,TRBD2,-,TRBJ2-2,CSASGGGNTGELFF,TGCAGTGCTAGTGGCGGGGGGAACACCGGGGAGCTGTTTTTT
TRBV7-6,-,-,TRBJ2-2,CASSLGQKFSGELFF,TGTGCCAGCAGCTTAGGACAGAAATTTTCCGGGGAGCTGTTTTTT
TRBV24-1,TRBD2,-,TRBJ2-2,CATSEPGGTGELFF,TGTGCCACCAGTGAGCCGGGGGGAACCGGGGAGCTGTTTTTT
TRBV6-5,-,few,TRBJ2-5,CASTTPGGQETQYF,TGTGCCAGTACGACTCCAGGAGGCCAAGAGACCCAGTACTTC
TRBV6-6,-,-,TRBJ2-2,CASSYSRSPGELFF,TGTGCCAGCAGTTACTCGAGGAGCCCGGGGGAGCTGTTTTTT
TRBV7-3,TRBD2,-,TRBJ2-2,CASSLTGLAGNTGELFF,TGTGCCAGCAGCTTAACGGGTCTAGCGGGAAACACCGGGGAGCTGTTTTTT
TRBV6-5,-,-,TRBJ2-7,CASSLRTVGYEQYF,TGTGCCAGCAGTCTGAGGACAGTCGGATACGAGCAGTACTTC
TRBV5-1,TRBD2,-,TRBJ2-5,CASSLGPTGGETQYF,TGCGCCAGCAGCTTGGGCCCTACGGGGGGAGAGACCCAGTACTTC
TRBV9,TRBD1,-,TRBJ1-4,CASSIRTGPNEKLFF,TGTGCCAGCAGCATTCGGACAGGACCAAATGAAAAACTGTTTTTT
TRBV4-1,TRBD2,-,TRBJ2-7,CASSQEGAGATYEQYF,TGCGCCAGCAGCCAAGAAGGAGCGGGAGCGACCTACGAGCAGTACTTC
TRBV9,-,-,TRBJ2-3,CASSVGTINSDTQYF,TGTGCCAGCAGCGTAGGGACTATAAATTCAGATACGCAGTATTTT
TRBV27,TRBD1,-,TRBJ1-5,CASSFGTGSNQPQHF,TGTGCCAGCAGTTTCGGGACAGGGTCCAATCAGCCCCAGCATTTT
TRBV6-4,-,-,TRBJ1-4,CASRKRVSEKLFF,TGTGCCAGCCGCAAACGGGTGAGTGAAAAACTGTTTTTT
TRBV30,-,once,TRBJ1-6,CAWISRGSNNSPLHF,TGTGCCTGGATTTCGCGGGGCAGTAACAATTCACCCCTCCACTTT
TRBV6-5,-,-,TRBJ1-6,CASSFKQATSPLHF,TGTGCCAGCAGTTTTAAGCAGGCGACTTCACCCCTCCACTTT
TRBV11-3,-,-,TRBJ2-3,CASSAQGPTDTQYF,TGTGCCAGCAGCGCCCAGGGTCCCACAGATACGCAGTATTTT
TRBV2,-,-,TRBJ2-3,CASTERGYSTDTQYF,TGTGCCAGCACCGAGCGAGGGTACAGCACAGATACGCAGTATTTT
TRBV6-5,-,-,TRBJ1-1,CASYIGANTEAFF,TGTGCCAGCTATATCGGTGCGAACACTGAAGCTTTCTTT